These T cell receptor beta chains were read from a single sample in a study of identical twins. TCRdb redid the calling of the 5' RACE reads with MiXCR, one entry per CDR3 protein. The sample contains approximately 1.8 million distinct CDR3 sequences, roughly 35% of which appear only once. The specimen sequenced was cord blood. All receptors derive from a newborn girl in good health. The CDR3 runs from the conserved cysteine through the conserved F or W. D genes are given only for firm matches. The size entry is marked missing in some rows and otherwise reads once, few, many or a size class.

cdr3_aa: CASTPSVSSYEQYF
cdr3_nt: TGTGCCAGCACCCCTAGCGTATCCTCCTACGAGCAGTACTTC
d_call: NA
v_call: TRBV27
clone_size: NA
cdr3_length: 14
j_call: TRBJ2-7

cdr3_aa: CASRELAGGQETQYF
cdr3_nt: TGTGCCAGCAGGGAACTAGCGGGGGGCCAAGAGACCCAGTACTTC
d_call: TRBD2
v_call: TRBV6-1
clone_size: NA
cdr3_length: 15
j_call: TRBJ2-5

cdr3_aa: CASSLSPKTGVDYGYTF
cdr3_nt: TGTGCCAGCAGCTTGAGCCCCAAGACAGGGGTTGACTATGGCTACACCTTC
d_call: TRBD1
v_call: TRBV5-4
clone_size: NA
cdr3_length: 17
j_call: TRBJ1-2

cdr3_aa: CSASPGTGAYEQYF
cdr3_nt: TGCAGTGCTAGTCCCGGGACAGGGGCCTACGAGCAGTACTTC
d_call: TRBD1
v_call: TRBV20-1
clone_size: few
cdr3_length: 14
j_call: TRBJ2-7

cdr3_aa: CASSFSGDPFRNEQFF
cdr3_nt: TGTGCCAGCAGCTTTAGCGGGGACCCCTTCCGCAATGAGCAGTTCTTC
d_call: TRBD2
v_call: TRBV11-2
clone_size: NA
cdr3_length: 16
j_call: TRBJ2-1

cdr3_aa: CSASGGLGTDTQYF
cdr3_nt: TGCAGTGCTAGTGGGGGACTAGGCACAGATACGCAGTATTTT
d_call: TRBD2
v_call: TRBV20-1
clone_size: NA
cdr3_length: 14
j_call: TRBJ2-3

cdr3_aa: CASSSFSGNEQFF
cdr3_nt: TGCGCCAGCAGCTCTTTTAGCGGCAATGAGCAGTTCTTC
d_call: NA
v_call: TRBV5-1
clone_size: NA
cdr3_length: 13
j_call: TRBJ2-1

cdr3_aa: CSAGTGSVVGQPQHF
cdr3_nt: TGCAGTGCTGGTACTGGCAGCGTGGTTGGTCAGCCCCAGCATTTT
d_call: NA
v_call: TRBV20-1
clone_size: NA
cdr3_length: 15
j_call: TRBJ1-5

cdr3_aa: CASSPTGRKNTEAFF
cdr3_nt: TGTGCCAGCAGTCCAACAGGCAGGAAGAACACTGAAGCTTTCTTT
d_call: NA
v_call: TRBV7-9
clone_size: few
cdr3_length: 15
j_call: TRBJ1-1

cdr3_aa: CVSSWDGSVSYEQYF
cdr3_nt: TGCGTCAGCAGCTGGGACGGTAGTGTTTCCTACGAGCAGTACTTC
d_call: NA
v_call: TRBV5-1
clone_size: NA
cdr3_length: 15
j_call: TRBJ2-7

cdr3_aa: CSVDSGDTQYF
cdr3_nt: TGCAGCGTTGACTCGGGGGATACGCAGTATTTT
d_call: NA
v_call: TRBV29-1
clone_size: many
cdr3_length: 11
j_call: TRBJ2-3

cdr3_aa: CASSLAGTGVFIATNEKLFF
cdr3_nt: TGCGCCAGCAGCTTGGCCGGGACAGGGGTCTTCATTGCAACTAATGAAAAACTGTTTTTT
d_call: TRBD1
v_call: TRBV5-1
clone_size: NA
cdr3_length: 20
j_call: TRBJ1-4

cdr3_aa: CASSKRTGESGYTF
cdr3_nt: TGCGCCAGCAGCAAACGGACAGGGGAGAGCGGCTACACCTTC
d_call: TRBD1
v_call: TRBV5-1
clone_size: NA
cdr3_length: 14
j_call: TRBJ1-2

cdr3_aa: CASTTIKRGGPDTQYF
cdr3_nt: TGTGCCAGCACCACCATCAAAAGGGGTGGGCCAGATACGCAGTATTTT
d_call: NA
v_call: TRBV11-2
clone_size: NA
cdr3_length: 16
j_call: TRBJ2-3

cdr3_aa: CASSFATSTEAFF
cdr3_nt: TGCGCCAGCAGCTTTGCAACCTCCACTGAAGCTTTCTTT
d_call: NA
v_call: TRBV5-1
clone_size: few
cdr3_length: 13
j_call: TRBJ1-1

cdr3_aa: CASSWDSGIYEQFF
cdr3_nt: TGTGCCAGCAGTTGGGATAGCGGGATTTATGAGCAGTTCTTC
d_call: TRBD2
v_call: TRBV12-3/TRBV12-4
clone_size: NA
cdr3_length: 14
j_call: TRBJ2-1

cdr3_aa: CASSRIKDRVTDTQYF
cdr3_nt: TGTGCCAGCAGCCGAATTAAGGACAGGGTCACAGATACGCAGTATTTT
d_call: TRBD1
v_call: TRBV6-1
clone_size: NA
cdr3_length: 16
j_call: TRBJ2-3

cdr3_aa: CASSRQGTSGGSYEQYF
cdr3_nt: TGTGCCAGCAGCCGACAAGGGACTAGCGGGGGAAGTTACGAGCAGTACTTC
d_call: TRBD2
v_call: TRBV7-2
clone_size: few
cdr3_length: 17
j_call: TRBJ2-7